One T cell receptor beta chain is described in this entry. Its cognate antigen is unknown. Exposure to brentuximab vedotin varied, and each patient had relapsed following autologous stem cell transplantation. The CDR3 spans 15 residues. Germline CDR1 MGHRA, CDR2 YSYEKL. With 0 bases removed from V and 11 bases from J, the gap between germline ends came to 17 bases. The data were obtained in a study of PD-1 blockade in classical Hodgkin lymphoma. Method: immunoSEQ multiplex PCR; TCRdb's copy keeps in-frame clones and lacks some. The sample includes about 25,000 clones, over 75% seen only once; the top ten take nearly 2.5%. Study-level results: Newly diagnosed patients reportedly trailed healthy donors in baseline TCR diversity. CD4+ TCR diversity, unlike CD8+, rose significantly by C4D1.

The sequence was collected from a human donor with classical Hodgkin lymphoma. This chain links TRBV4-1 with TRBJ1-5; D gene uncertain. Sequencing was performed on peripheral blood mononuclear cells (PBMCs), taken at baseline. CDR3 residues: CASSQDGRVERAQHF. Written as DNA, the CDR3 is TGCGCCAGCAGCCAAGACGGAAGGGTCGAGAGGGCCCAGCATTTT.